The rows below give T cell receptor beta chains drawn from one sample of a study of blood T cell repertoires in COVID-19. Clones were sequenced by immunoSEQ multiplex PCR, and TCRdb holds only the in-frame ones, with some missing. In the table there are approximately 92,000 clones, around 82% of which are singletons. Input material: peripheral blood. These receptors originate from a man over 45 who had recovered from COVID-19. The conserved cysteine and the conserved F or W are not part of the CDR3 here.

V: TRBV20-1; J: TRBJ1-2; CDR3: SASKPAYGYT
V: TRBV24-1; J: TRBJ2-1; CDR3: ATSLQGGYGNEQF
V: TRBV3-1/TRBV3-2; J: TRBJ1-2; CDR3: ASSQESSSGYT
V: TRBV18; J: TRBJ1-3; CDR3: ASSPGRGNTIY
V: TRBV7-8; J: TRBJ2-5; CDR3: ASSLVREQREIETQY
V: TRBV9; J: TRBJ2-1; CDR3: ASSVEVSGGNEQF
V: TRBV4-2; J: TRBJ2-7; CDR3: ASSPGAFDGTYEQY
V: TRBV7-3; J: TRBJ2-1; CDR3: ASSLGLAGNNEQF
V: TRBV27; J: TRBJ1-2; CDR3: ASSLGGNYGYT
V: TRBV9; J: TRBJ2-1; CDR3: ASSVGGGPTEQF
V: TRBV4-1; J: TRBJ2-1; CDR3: ASSQGGVWYNEQF
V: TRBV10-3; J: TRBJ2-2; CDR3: AIMGREGANTGELF
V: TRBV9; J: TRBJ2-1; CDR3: ASSVGSGGSYNEQF
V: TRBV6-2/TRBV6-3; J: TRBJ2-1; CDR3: ASSYSASSGRAPPYNEQF
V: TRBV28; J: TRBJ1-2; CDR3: ASGGTGKIYGYT
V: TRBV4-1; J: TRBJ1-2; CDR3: ASSQGPWAANYGYT
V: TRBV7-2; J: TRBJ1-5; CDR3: ASSLDWTVNQPQH
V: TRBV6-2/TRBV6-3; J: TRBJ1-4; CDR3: ASSRTGTDEKLF
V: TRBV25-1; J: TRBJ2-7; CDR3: ASSINSRGRRGQY
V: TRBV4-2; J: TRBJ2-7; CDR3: ASSQSGQASYEQY
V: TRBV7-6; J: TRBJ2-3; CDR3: ASSPVGLAGGSDTQY
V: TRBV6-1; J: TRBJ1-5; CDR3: ASSEGSATAQPQH